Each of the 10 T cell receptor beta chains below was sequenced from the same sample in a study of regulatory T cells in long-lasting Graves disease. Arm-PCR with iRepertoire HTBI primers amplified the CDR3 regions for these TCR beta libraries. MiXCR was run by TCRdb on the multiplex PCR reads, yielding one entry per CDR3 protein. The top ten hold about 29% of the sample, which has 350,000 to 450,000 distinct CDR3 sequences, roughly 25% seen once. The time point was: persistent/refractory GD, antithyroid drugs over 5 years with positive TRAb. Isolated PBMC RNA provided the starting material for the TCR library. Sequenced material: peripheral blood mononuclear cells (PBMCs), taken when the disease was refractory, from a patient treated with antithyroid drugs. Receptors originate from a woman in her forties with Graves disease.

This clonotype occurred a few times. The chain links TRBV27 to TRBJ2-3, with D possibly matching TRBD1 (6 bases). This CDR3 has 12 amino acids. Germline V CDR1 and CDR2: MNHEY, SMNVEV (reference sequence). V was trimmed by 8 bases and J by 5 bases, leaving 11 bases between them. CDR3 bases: TGTGCCAGCGGACAGAACGGAGATACGCAGTATTTT. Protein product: CASGQNGDTQYF.

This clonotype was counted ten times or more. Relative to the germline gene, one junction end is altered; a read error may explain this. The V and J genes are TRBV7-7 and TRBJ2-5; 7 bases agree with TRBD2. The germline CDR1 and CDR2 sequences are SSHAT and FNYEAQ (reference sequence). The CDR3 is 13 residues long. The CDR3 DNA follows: TGTGCTAGCAGCTCTAGCGCGGGGGTGACCCAGTACTTC. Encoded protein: CASSSSAGVTQYF.

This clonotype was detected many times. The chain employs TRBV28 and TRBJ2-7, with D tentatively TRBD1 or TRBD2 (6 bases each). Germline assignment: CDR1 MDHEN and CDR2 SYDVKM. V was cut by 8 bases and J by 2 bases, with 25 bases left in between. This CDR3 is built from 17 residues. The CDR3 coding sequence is TGTGCCAGCGGGTTTTCCGTTACGGGGGCTGAGCCCTACGAGCAGTACTTC. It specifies CASGFSVTGAEPYEQYF. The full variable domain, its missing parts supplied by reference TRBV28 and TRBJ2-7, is DVKVTQSSRYLVKRTGEKVFLECVQDMDHENMFWYRQDPGLGLRLIYFSYDVKMKEKGDIPEGYSVSREKKERFSLILESASTNQTSMYLCASGFSVTGAEPYEQYFGPGTRLTVT.

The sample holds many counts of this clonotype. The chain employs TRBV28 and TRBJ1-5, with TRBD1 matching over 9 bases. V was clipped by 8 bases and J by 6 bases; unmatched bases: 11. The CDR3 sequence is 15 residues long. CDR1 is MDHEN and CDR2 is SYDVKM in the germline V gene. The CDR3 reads CASGGGQGQSQPQHF. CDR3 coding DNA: TGTGCCAGCGGCGGGGGACAGGGCCAAAGTCAGCCCCAGCATTTT.

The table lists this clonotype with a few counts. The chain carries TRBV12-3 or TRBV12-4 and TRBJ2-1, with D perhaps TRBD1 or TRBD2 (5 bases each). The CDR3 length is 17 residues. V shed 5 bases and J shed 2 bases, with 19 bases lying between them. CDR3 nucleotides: TGTGCCAGCAGTGCCTCAACTAGGGACCGAGCCTACAATGAGCAGTTCTTC. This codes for CASSASTRDRAYNEQFF.

Written as DNA, the CDR3 is TGTGCCTGGAGAAGACTAGCGGGGACCGGGGAGCTGTTTTTT. Translation gives CAWRRLAGTGELFF. V and J are TRBV30 and TRBJ2-2, with TRBD2 identical over 11 bases. Germline V gene sequence: CDR1 GTSNPN, CDR2 SVGIG (reference sequence). After removal of 3 bases from V and 5 bases from J, the junction contained 2 bases not matched to a gene. CDR3 length: 14 residues.

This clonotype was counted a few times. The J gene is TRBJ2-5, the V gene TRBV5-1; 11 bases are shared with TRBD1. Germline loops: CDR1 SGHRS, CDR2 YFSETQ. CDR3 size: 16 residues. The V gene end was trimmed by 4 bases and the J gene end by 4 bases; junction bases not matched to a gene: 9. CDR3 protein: CASSRGTGGQGETQYF. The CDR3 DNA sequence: TGCGCCAGCAGCAGGGGGACAGGGGGACAGGGAGAGACCCAGTACTTC.

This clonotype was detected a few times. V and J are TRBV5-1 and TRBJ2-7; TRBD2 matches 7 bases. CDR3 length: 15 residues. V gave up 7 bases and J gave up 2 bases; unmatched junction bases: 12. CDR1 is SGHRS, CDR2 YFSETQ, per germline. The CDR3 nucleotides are TGCGCCAGCCGTAAGAAGGGACTACTCCCCTACGAGCAGTACTTC. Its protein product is CASRKKGLLPYEQYF.

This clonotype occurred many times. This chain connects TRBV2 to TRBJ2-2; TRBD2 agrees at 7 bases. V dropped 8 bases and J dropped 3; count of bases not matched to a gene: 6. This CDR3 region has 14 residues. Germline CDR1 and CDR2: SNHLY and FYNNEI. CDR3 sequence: CASGKREDTGELFF. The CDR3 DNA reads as TGTGCCAGCGGTAAACGGGAGGACACCGGGGAGCTGTTTTTT.

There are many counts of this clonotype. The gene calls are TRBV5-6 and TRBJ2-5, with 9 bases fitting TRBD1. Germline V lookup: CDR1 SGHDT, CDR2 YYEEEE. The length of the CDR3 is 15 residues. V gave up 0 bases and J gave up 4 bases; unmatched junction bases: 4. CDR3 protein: CASSLARQGGETQYF. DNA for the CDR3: TGTGCCAGCAGCTTGGCCAGACAGGGGGGAGAGACCCAGTACTTC.